Sequencing of this T cell receptor (beta chain) was carried out in a study of blood T cell repertoires in COVID-19. Seattle patient enrollment occurred during active infection, with longitudinal follow-up thereafter. As handled by the study authors: Reference gene primer amplification gave nucleated cell count estimates. Sequencing was performed with immunoSEQ multiplex PCR; in TCRdb, only in-frame clones are kept and a portion is missing. D and trimming were read from the DNA, whereas the V and J calls and clone size are those reported in that table. The sample holds about 300,000 clones, about 90% seen once. The origin of this receptor is a woman aged 30 to 39 with COVID-19, enrolled during active disease. The sample was peripheral blood.

In DNA, the CDR3 is TGTGCCAGCAGCGTACAGGGATTCGGCAATCAGCCCCAGCATTTT. This translates into CASSVQGFGNQPQHF. The chain has TRBV6-5 and TRBJ1-5, with D tentatively TRBD1 (6 bases). The V gene lost 6 bases and the J gene lost 2 bases, with 14 bases spanning the gap. Looked up from germline, CDR1 is MNHEY and CDR2 is SVGAGI. The CDR3 is 15 residues long.